This T cell receptor beta chain derives from a study of blood T cells in healthy people across ages. Study-level findings and limits: The study found more naive CD4+ cells and higher diversity in long-lived than aged donors.

Sample-barcoded 5' priming and a J-beta primer mix drove a second PCR of roughly 6 to 12 cycles. Each CDR3 protein gets one entry after TCRdb re-called the 5' RACE reads with MiXCR. Of about 1,500,000 distinct CDR3 sequences in the sample, 40% to 50% were seen once. Germline V lookup: CDR1 SGHAT, CDR2 FQNNGV. V was clipped by 1 base and J by 6 bases, with 12 bases between them. The CDR3 runs to 14 residues. A note on this clonotype: Its antigen is not known.

The genes are TRBV11-2 and TRBJ1-2, with D possibly being TRBD1 (6 bases). The sequenced sample consisted of blood. The clonotype comes from a woman younger than 35 in good health. The CDR3, as DNA: TGTGCCAGCAGCTTAGGGACAGTAAACCATGGCTACACCTTC. Its protein product is CASSLGTVNHGYTF.